A selection of T cell receptor beta chains follows, all from one sample in a study of blood T cell repertoires in COVID-19. TCRdb keeps only in-frame clones here, not all; method: immunoSEQ multiplex PCR. In the table there are tens of thousands of clones, 65% to 90% of which are singletons. The sample taken for sequencing was peripheral blood. The source is a man between 70 and 80 years old with active or convalescent COVID-19. Each CDR3 is given with its conserved first and last residue. A D gene is named only where the DNA matches it firmly. The size of a clone is reported for some rows only, either as once, few or many, or as a class for expanded clones.

CASSSEETGANVLTF	TGTGCCAGCAGCTCAGAGGAGACTGGGGCCAACGTCCTGACTTTC	-	TRBV5-4	-	TRBJ2-6
CASSGVGGYEQYF	TGTGCCAGCAGCGGGGTTGGAGGTTACGAGCAGTACTTC	-	TRBV12-3/TRBV12-4	-	TRBJ2-7
CASPGQGFSDTQYF	TGTGCCAGCCCGGGACAGGGGTTTTCAGATACGCAGTATTTT	TRBD1	TRBV6-5	-	TRBJ2-3
CAWFRADSGNTIYF	TGTGCCTGGTTTCGCGCGGACTCTGGAAACACCATATATTTT	-	TRBV30	once	TRBJ1-3
CASSFHRSGANVLTF	TGTGCCAGCAGTTTCCACAGGTCAGGGGCCAACGTCCTGACTTTC	-	TRBV28	-	TRBJ2-6
CASSMIAGGPSHTQYF	TGTGCCAGCAGTATGATAGCGGGAGGCCCTTCACATACGCAGTATTTT	TRBD2	TRBV11-2	-	TRBJ2-3
CASSIRGGHSTLGVGNIQYF	TGTGCCAGTAGTATAAGAGGGGGACACTCCACCCTAGGAGTTGGAAACATTCAGTACTTC	-	TRBV19	-	TRBJ2-4
CASSYSPSGYEQYF	TGTGCCAGCAGTTACTCCCCTAGCGGCTACGAGCAGTACTTC	TRBD2	TRBV6-6	once	TRBJ2-7
CSVEPRTGRYGYTF	TGCAGCGTTGAACCGAGGACAGGGAGGTATGGCTACACCTTC	TRBD1	TRBV29-1	-	TRBJ1-2
CASSQGSLSGGAEQYF	TGTGCCAGCAGCCAAGGCTCCTTATCAGGCGGGGCCGAGCAGTACTTC	-	TRBV3-1/TRBV3-2	-	TRBJ2-7
CSVAMIRAGGNTEAFF	TGCAGCGTTGCCATGATCCGGGCGGGCGGGAACACTGAAGCTTTCTTT	-	TRBV29-1	-	TRBJ1-1
CASSRLTGVSPLHF	TGTGCCAGCAGCCGCCTGACAGGGGTCTCACCCCTCCACTTT	TRBD1	TRBV28	once	TRBJ1-6
CASSLGPGVAGELFF	TGCGCCAGCAGCTTGGGTCCCGGGGTGGCCGGGGAGCTGTTTTTT	-	TRBV5-1	-	TRBJ2-2
CASSQDITGHSYEQYF	TGCGCCAGCAGCCAAGATATTACAGGGCACTCCTACGAGCAGTACTTC	-	TRBV4-3	-	TRBJ2-7
CASTNGRHSYEQYF	TGTGCCAGCACCAACGGCAGGCACTCCTACGAGCAGTACTTC	-	TRBV11-2	-	TRBJ2-7
CASSVPQGAGGANVLTF	TGTGCCAGCAGTGTTCCTCAGGGGGCAGGTGGGGCCAACGTCCTGACTTTC	TRBD1	TRBV25-1	-	TRBJ2-6
CASSLGTRGYTF	TGTGCCAGCAGTTTAGGGACTCGGGGCTACACCTTC	-	TRBV28	-	TRBJ1-2
CATLAGDSYEQYF	TGTGCCACCCTAGCGGGAGACTCCTACGAGCAGTACTTC	TRBD2	TRBV10-3	-	TRBJ2-7
CASSALRGAYSNQPQHF	TGTGCCAGCAGTGCTCTTCGGGGGGCTTATAGCAATCAGCCCCAGCATTTT	-	TRBV2	-	TRBJ1-5
CASSPYRLRTGVSTDTQYF	TGTGCCAGCAGCCCATATAGATTGAGGACAGGGGTGAGCACAGATACGCAGTATTTT	TRBD1	TRBV7-8	-	TRBJ2-3
CASSTSGRLTTGELFF	TGTGCCAGCAGCACTAGCGGGAGACTAACGACCGGGGAGCTGTTTTTT	TRBD2	TRBV2	-	TRBJ2-2
CASSITSQAYNEQFF	TGTGCCAGCAGCATTACTAGTCAGGCTTACAATGAGCAGTTCTTC	-	TRBV27	once	TRBJ2-1
CASSLEDRLNQPQHF	TGTGCCAGCAGCCTTGAGGACAGACTCAATCAGCCCCAGCATTTT	-	TRBV4-2	few	TRBJ1-5
CAWSTLARGSPLHF	TGTGCCTGGAGTACCTTAGCAAGGGGTTCACCCCTCCACTTT	-	TRBV30	-	TRBJ1-6
CASSVAPGGGMETQYF	TGTGCCAGCAGCGTAGCCCCAGGGGGCGGGATGGAGACCCAGTACTTC	TRBD1	TRBV9	once	TRBJ2-5
CASTRGTYNSPLHF	TGTGCCAGCACCAGGGGGACCTATAATTCACCCCTCCACTTT	TRBD1	TRBV6-5	-	TRBJ1-6
CASSASPEGYEQYF	TGTGCCAGCAGCGCTAGTCCTGAGGGCTACGAGCAGTACTTC	-	TRBV9	-	TRBJ2-7
CASSDRGLVISSTDTQYF	TGTGCCAGCAGTGACCGAGGCCTCGTTATATCTAGCACAGATACGCAGTATTTT	-	TRBV6-1	-	TRBJ2-3
CASSHLANYGYTF	TGTGCCAGCAGCCACCTAGCTAACTATGGCTACACCTTC	-	TRBV6-5	-	TRBJ1-2
CASVDWPFEQYF	TGTGCCAGCGTCGACTGGCCTTTCGAGCAGTACTTC	-	TRBV6-5	-	TRBJ2-7
CASSVSVSGNTIYF	TGTGCCAGCAGTGTTTCGGTCTCTGGAAACACCATATATTTT	-	TRBV2	-	TRBJ1-3
CASSQGQGRETQYF	TGTGCTAGCAGCCAAGGACAGGGAAGGGAGACCCAGTACTTC	TRBD1	TRBV7-7	-	TRBJ2-5
CASSLAGGTNEQFF	TGTGCCAGCAGTTTAGCGGGAGGGACTAATGAGCAGTTCTTC	TRBD2	TRBV7-2	once	TRBJ2-1
CASSQGGGVNYGYTF	TGCGCCAGCAGCCAAGGAGGAGGAGTAAACTATGGCTACACCTTC	-	TRBV4-1	-	TRBJ1-2
CASSRQGAYEQYF	TGTGCCAGCAGCCGACAGGGGGCATACGAGCAGTACTTC	TRBD1	TRBV7-8	-	TRBJ2-7
CASSSGLEVRF	TGTGCCAGCAGCTCGGGACTAGAGGTTCGGTTT	-	TRBV9	-	TRBJ1-1
CASSVEINEQFF	TGTGCCAGCAGCGTAGAAATAAATGAGCAGTTCTTC	-	TRBV9	-	TRBJ2-1
CASSRQGRTEAFF	TGTGCCAGTAGTAGACAGGGACGGACTGAAGCTTTCTTT	TRBD1	TRBV19	-	TRBJ1-1
CASSPGQGNTEAFF	TGTGCCAGCTCACCAGGACAGGGGAACACTGAAGCTTTCTTT	TRBD1	TRBV18	-	TRBJ1-1
CATSRVPRDEQFF	TGTGCCACCAGCAGAGTTCCACGGGATGAGCAGTTCTTC	-	TRBV15	-	TRBJ2-1
CAWENRGVAFF	TGTGCCTGGGAAAACAGGGGAGTAGCTTTCTTT	TRBD1	TRBV30	-	TRBJ1-1
CASSQEVRGTEAFF	TGTGCCAGCAGCCAAGAAGTAAGGGGCACTGAAGCTTTCTTT	-	TRBV3-1/TRBV3-2	once	TRBJ1-1
CASGADFQETQYF	TGTGCCAGCGGGGCAGACTTCCAAGAGACCCAGTACTTC	-	TRBV28	-	TRBJ2-5
CASSTLTGSYNEQFF	TGTGCCAGTAGTACCTTAACAGGGTCCTACAATGAGCAGTTCTTC	-	TRBV19	few	TRBJ2-1
CARSGSGQSNQPQHF	TGTGCCAGAAGCGGGAGTGGGCAGAGCAATCAGCCCCAGCATTTT	-	TRBV5-3	-	TRBJ1-5
CASSLDRSTEAFF	TGTGCCAGCAGCTTAGATAGGAGCACTGAAGCTTTCTTT	-	TRBV11-3	-	TRBJ1-1
CSVAKTGGDHEQYF	TGCAGCGTTGCCAAGACAGGGGGGGACCACGAGCAGTACTTC	TRBD1	TRBV29-1	-	TRBJ2-7
CATSDSDSAYGYTF	TGTGCCACCAGTGACTCGGACTCTGCCTATGGCTACACCTTC	-	TRBV24-1	-	TRBJ1-2
CASSLGRQEQFF	TGTGCCAGCAGCTTAGGTCGCCAGGAGCAGTTCTTC	-	TRBV11-2	-	TRBJ2-1
CASSQGTSSTDTQYF	TGTGCCAGCAGCCAGGGGACTTCCAGCACAGATACGCAGTATTTT	-	TRBV4-2	-	TRBJ2-3
CASPAGGRGEQYF	TGTGCCAGCCCAGCGGGAGGACGAGGCGAGCAGTACTTC	TRBD2	TRBV6-9	-	TRBJ2-7
CASSLGQLANTIYF	TGTGCCAGCAGTTTGGGGCAGTTGGCAAACACCATATATTTT	-	TRBV28	-	TRBJ1-3
CASAQGGVQPQHF	TGTGCCAGTGCTCAGGGAGGAGTTCAGCCCCAGCATTTT	-	TRBV6-6	-	TRBJ1-5
CASSLVLRLANTGELFF	TGTGCCAGCAGCTTAGTCCTCAGGCTCGCGAACACCGGGGAGCTGTTTTTT	-	TRBV11-2	-	TRBJ2-2
CASSYRSDRLGEQYF	TGTGCCAGCAGTTATAGGTCCGACAGGTTGGGCGAGCAGTACTTC	-	TRBV6-2/TRBV6-3	-	TRBJ2-7